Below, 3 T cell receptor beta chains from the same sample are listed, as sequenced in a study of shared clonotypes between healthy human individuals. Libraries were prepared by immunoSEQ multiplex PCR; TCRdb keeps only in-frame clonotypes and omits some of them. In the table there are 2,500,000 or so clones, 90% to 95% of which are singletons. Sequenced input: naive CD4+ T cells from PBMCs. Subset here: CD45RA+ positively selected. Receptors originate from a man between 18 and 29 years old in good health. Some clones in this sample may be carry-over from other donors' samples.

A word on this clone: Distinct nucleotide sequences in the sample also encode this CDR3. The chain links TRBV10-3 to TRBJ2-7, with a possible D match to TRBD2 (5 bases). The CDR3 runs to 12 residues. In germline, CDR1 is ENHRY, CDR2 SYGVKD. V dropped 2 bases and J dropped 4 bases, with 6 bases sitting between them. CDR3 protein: CAISEGGYEQYF. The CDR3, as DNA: TGTGCCATCAGTGAGGGAGGTTACGAGCAGTACTTC.

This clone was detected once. The CDR3 region has the DNA TGTGCCAGCACCCGAGCCGAGTTATCCTACAATGAGCAGTTCTTC. It codes for CASTRAELSYNEQFF. The rearrangement joins TRBV9 to TRBJ2-1; D not certain. The CDR3 sequence is 15 residues long. V was trimmed by 6 bases and J by 1 base, leaving 14 bases between them. Germline CDR1 is SGDLS and CDR2 is YYNGEE.

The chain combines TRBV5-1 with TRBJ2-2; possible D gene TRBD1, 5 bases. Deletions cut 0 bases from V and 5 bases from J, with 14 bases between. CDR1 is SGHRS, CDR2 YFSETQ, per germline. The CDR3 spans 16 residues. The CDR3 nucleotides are TGCGCCAGCAGCTTGGTCCCAGGGATTTCAACCGGGGAGCTGTTTTTT. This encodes CASSLVPGISTGELFF.